The 7 T cell receptor beta chains presented below share a single source sample, sequenced in a study of regulatory T cells in long-lasting Graves disease. Time point defined: persistent/refractory GD, antithyroid drugs over 5 years with positive TRAb. The TCR library was made from RNA that had been extracted from PBMCs in TRIzol. Arm-PCR of CDR3 regions and iRepertoire HTBI primers were used to build TCR beta libraries. TCRdb reanalysed the multiplex PCR reads using MiXCR and keeps one entry per CDR3 protein. The top ten clones hold less than 25% of a sample with roughly 400,000 distinct CDR3 sequences, around 20% of them seen once. The sequencing used peripheral blood mononuclear cells (PBMCs), collected when the disease was refractory, from a patient treated with antithyroid drugs. These TCRs come from a female donor with Graves disease.

This clonotype came up a few times. The V gene is TRBV20-1, the J gene TRBJ1-2; 9 nucleotides match TRBD1. The CDR3 sequence is 15 residues long. The V gene's germline CDR1 is DFQATT and CDR2 SNEGSKA (reference sequence). V shed 2 bases, J shed 2 bases, and the junction held 6 bases outside the gene matches. The CDR3 DNA follows: TGCAGTGCTAGAACTGGGACAGGGATAAACTATGGCTACACCTTC. It specifies CSARTGTGINYGYTF.

This clonotype was observed many times. The V call is TRBV7-2, the J call TRBJ2-6; D is undetermined. The CDR3 is made up of 15 amino acids. The germline V and J ends were trimmed by 5 bases and 0 bases, with 8 bases remaining between them. In germline, CDR1 is SGHTA, CDR2 FQGNSA. The DNA for the CDR3 is TGTGCCAGCAGCCCAGACAACTCTGGGGCCAACGTCCTGACTTTC. Its protein is CASSPDNSGANVLTF.

This clonotype came up many times. CDR3 in amino acids: CASSRSPEETQYF. The DNA for the CDR3 is TGTGCCAGCAGCCGTAGCCCCGAAGAGACCCAGTACTTC. This rearrangement joins TRBV11-1 to TRBJ2-5; D is undetermined. The CDR3 spans 13 residues. Germline CDR1 is SGHAT and CDR2 is FQDESV (reference sequence). Trimming left V 5 bases short and J 3 bases short, with 10 bases between.

This clonotype has just a few counts. The V and J genes are TRBV30 and TRBJ1-3; tentatively, D is TRBD1 (5 bases). Trimming left V 4 bases short and J 2 bases short, with 9 bases between. The CDR3 is 13 residues long. The germline gives CDR1 GTSNPN, CDR2 SVGIG (reference sequence). The CDR3 DNA reads TGTGCCTGGACTCAGGGAGCTGGAAACACCATATATTTT. It encodes CAWTQGAGNTIYF.

This chain joins TRBV12-3 or TRBV12-4 and TRBJ1-5, with D possibly TRBD1 on 5 matching bases. The ends were cut back, 3 bases at V and 2 bases at J, with 11 bases in the middle. This CDR3 has 15 amino acids. CDR3 DNA sequence: TGTGCCAGCAGTTTTCAGGGAGAGCGCAATCAGCCCCAGCATTTT. It yields the protein CASSFQGERNQPQHF.

This chain connects TRBV6-1 to TRBJ1-5; D is undetermined. Germline V gene lookup returns CDR1 MNHNS and CDR2 SASEGT. V lost 2 bases and J lost 3, with 14 bases in between. This CDR3 has 16 residues. Written as DNA, the CDR3 is TGTGCCAGCAGTGAATTCGGAGGATCCCTCAATCAGCCCCAGCATTTT. Translated: CASSEFGGSLNQPQHF.

As for this clonotype: A much larger clonotype is one base distant, so this may be a read error. The V call is TRBV7-2, the J call TRBJ2-4, with 10 bases fitting TRBD2. This CDR3 region has 14 residues. Germline loops: CDR1 SGHTA, CDR2 FQGNSA. The J segment lost 16 bases and the V segment lost 4 bases, leaving 13 bases of the junction unmatched. CDR3 coding DNA: TGTGCCAGCAGCTCGGGACCAGCGGGAGGGCCGTACTACTTC. Translation: CASSSGPAGGPYYF.